The 15 T cell receptor beta chains reported below all come from one sample, sequenced in a study of T cells in Graves' hyperthyroidism and ophthalmopathy. Amplification of TCR beta CDR3 regions was performed using RNA transcripts as template. When the TCR CDR3 underwent first-round RT-PCR, the HTBI primer set was used. Each CDR3 protein gets one entry after TCRdb re-called the multiplex PCR reads with MiXCR. The sample records 750,000 to 900,000 distinct CDR3 sequences, over 35% being singletons. The sequenced material came from blood. These receptors all come from a man between 18 and 29 years old with Graves' hyperthyroidism.

This clonotype was picked up many times. The chain combines TRBV10-2 with TRBJ1-5; D call uncertain. The CDR3 consists of 16 residues. In germline, CDR1 is WSHSY, CDR2 SAAADI. Between the trimmed V and J ends, which lost 0 bases and 3 bases, there was a span of 12 bases. The CDR3 nucleotides read TGCGCCAGCAGTGAGTCGACTCCCGGTTACAATCAGCCCCAGCATTTT. The encoded protein is CASSESTPGYNQPQHF.

The chain couples TRBV10-3 to TRBJ2-5, with 9 bases that match TRBD2. After removal of 3 bases from V and 5 bases from J, the junction contained 7 bases not matched to a gene. This CDR3 has 15 amino acids. Germline CDR1 reads ENHRY; CDR2 reads SYGVKD. The CDR3 region is CAISDSAGGRETQYF. CDR3 sequence (DNA): TGTGCCATCAGTGACTCTGCGGGGGGGCGGGAGACCCAGTACTTC.

Written as DNA, the CDR3 is TGTGCCAGCAGCCCCCTAGGCTACACTGAAGCTTTCTTT. Residues: CASSPLGYTEAFF. This chain uses TRBV7-9 with TRBJ1-1; D uncertain. The CDR3 contains 13 residues. Per germline, CDR1 SEHNR and CDR2 FQNEAQ (reference sequence). V lost 5 bases to trimming and J lost 3 bases, with 10 bases between them.

The sample holds a few counts of this clonotype. V and J are TRBV7-9 and TRBJ1-1, with a tentative D call TRBD1 (6 bases). CDR1 and CDR2 (germline): SEHNR, FQNEAQ (reference sequence). V lost 6 bases to trimming and J lost 7 bases, with 15 bases between them. This CDR3 is 13 amino acids long. The CDR3 reads CASRSGAAGEAFF. The CDR3 bases are TGTGCCAGCAGATCAGGGGCCGCGGGTGAAGCTTTCTTT.

The chain recombines TRBV2 with TRBJ2-7; 7 bases match TRBD1. The CDR3 loop spans 15 amino acids. V lost 6 bases, J lost 0 bases, and 8 bases stayed unmatched. Per germline, CDR1 SNHLY and CDR2 FYNNEI. CDR3: CASRLPGQNSYEQYF. Here the CDR3 DNA reads TGTGCCAGCAGACTACCGGGACAGAACTCCTACGAGCAGTACTTC.

In regard to this clonotype: One junction end does not reproduce the germline sequence, and a read error may be involved. The chain employs TRBV5-4 and TRBJ2-5; TRBD1 aligns across 7 bases. The CDR3 length is 14 residues. Germline assignment: CDR1 SGHNT and CDR2 YYREEE (reference sequence). The CDR3 loop is CASSPGQPQEIQYF. The CDR3 DNA follows: TGTGCCAGCAGCCCGGGACAGCCCCAAGAGATCCAGTACTTC. Looking up the rest from reference TRBV5-4 and TRBJ2-5 gives the full variable domain: ETGVTQSPTHLIKTRGQQVTLRCSSQSGHNTVSWYQQALGQGPQFIFQYYREEENGRGNFPPRFSGLQFPNYSSELNVNALELDDSALYLCASSPGQPQEIQYFGPGTRLLVL.

This clonotype occurred a few times. This sequence joins TRBV28 and TRBJ2-5, with D tentatively TRBD1 (8 bases). V was clipped by 1 base and J by 5 bases, with 14 bases between them. Germline V lookup: CDR1 MDHEN, CDR2 SYDVKM. The length of the CDR3 is 15 residues. DNA of the CDR3: TGTGCCAGCAGTTTATCCGGACAGGGAGGGGAGACCCAGTACTTC. It encodes CASSLSGQGGETQYF. The variable domain in full, with the rest retrieved from reference TRBV28 and TRBJ2-5, is DVKVTQSSRYLVKRTGEKVFLECVQDMDHENMFWYRQDPGLGLRLIYFSYDVKMKEKGDIPEGYSVSREKKERFSLILESASTNQTSMYLCASSLSGQGGETQYFGPGTRLLVL.

About this clonotype itself: The junction differs from germline at one of its ends, possibly a read error. The genes are TRBV7-2 and TRBJ1-1; D gene ambiguous. The CDR3 is 16 amino acids. The V gene's germline CDR1 is SGHTA and CDR2 FQGNSA. The CDR3 DNA reads as TGTGCCAGCAGTTTAGCGAGGCAGCTAATGAACACTGAAGCTTTCTTT. Protein product: CASSLARQLMNTEAFF. Drawing the rest from reference TRBV7-2 and TRBJ1-1, the complete variable domain is GAGVSQSPSNKVTEKGKDVELRCDPISGHTALYWYRQSLGQGLEFLIYFQGNSAPDKSGLPSDRFSAERTGGSVSTLTIQRTQQEDSAVYLCASSLARQLMNTEAFFGQGTRLTVV.

This clonotype has at least ten counts. This rearrangement joins TRBV2 to TRBJ1-2; 8 bases line up with TRBD1. The CDR3 length is 14 residues. Germline CDR1 is SNHLY and CDR2 is FYNNEI. V shed 7 bases and J 2 bases; nucleotides not matched to a gene: 6. The CDR3 sequence: CASTGQGINYGYTF. As DNA, the CDR3 is TGTGCCAGCACCGGACAGGGCATCAACTATGGCTACACCTTC.

The J gene is TRBJ1-4, the V gene TRBV7-9; perhaps TRBD1 as D (5 bases). V shed 2 bases and J shed 4 bases, with 17 bases lying between them. The germline CDR1 and CDR2 sequences are SEHNR and FQNEAQ (reference sequence). CDR3 length: 17 residues. The CDR3 loop is CASSLFGGPAGNEKLFF. The CDR3, as DNA: TGTGCCAGCAGCTTATTTGGGGGACCCGCCGGTAATGAAAAACTGTTTTTT.

This clonotype was found a few times. The chain is built from TRBV2 and TRBJ2-2; 8 positions agree with TRBD1. From germline, CDR1 is SNHLY and CDR2 FYNNEI. There are 15 residues in the CDR3. Trimming took 4 bases from V and 4 from J; bases not matched to a gene: 5. The CDR3 DNA reads as TGTGCCAGCAGTGCACAGGGGGTTGGCACCGGGGAGCTGTTTTTT. Residues: CASSAQGVGTGELFF.

The chain joins TRBV6-5 to TRBJ1-2, with 12 bases that match TRBD1. There are 14 residues in the CDR3. J lost 7 bases, V lost 2 bases, and 2 bases had no gene match. The germline gives CDR1 MNHEY, CDR2 SVGAGI. CDR3 coding DNA: TGTGCCAGCAGTTACGGGACAGGGGGCGGTGGCTACACCTTC. Translated, it gives CASSYGTGGGGYTF.

This clonotype was seen repeatedly, ten times or more. The chain combines TRBV10-3 with TRBJ2-7; 9 nucleotides agree with TRBD1. CDR1 and CDR2 from the germline V gene are ENHRY and SYGVKD. The V segment lost 9 bases and the J segment 0 bases; nucleotides outside the gene matches: 6. The length of the CDR3 is 14 residues. The CDR3 DNA sequence: TGTGCCATTCAACCGGGACAGGGCTCCTACGAGCAGTACTTC. Encoded protein: CAIQPGQGSYEQYF.

The chain couples TRBV7-2 to TRBJ2-5; TRBD2 is a possible D gene (6 bases). The V gene's germline CDR1 is SGHTA and CDR2 FQGNSA. The CDR3 totals 15 residues. V was clipped by 1 base and J by 0 bases, with 9 bases between them. The CDR3 spells CASSLDIADQETQYF. In DNA, the CDR3 is TGTGCCAGCAGCTTAGATATAGCGGACCAAGAGACCCAGTACTTC. The variable domain in full, completed from reference TRBV7-2 and TRBJ2-5, reads GAGVSQSPSNKVTEKGKDVELRCDPISGHTALYWYRQSLGQGLEFLIYFQGNSAPDKSGLPSDRFSAERTGGSVSTLTIQRTQQEDSAVYLCASSLDIADQETQYFGPGTRLLVL.

The CDR3 DNA sequence: TGTGCCAGCAGCGTAGCTAGTGGAGACTACTACACCGGGGAGCTGTTTTTT. Its translation is CASSVASGDYYTGELFF. The chain has TRBV9 and TRBJ2-2, with D maybe TRBD2 (5 bases). Trimming took off 0 bases at V and 3 bases at J, with 15 bases between the two ends. Germline loops: CDR1 SGDLS, CDR2 YYNGEE. This CDR3 has 17 amino acids.